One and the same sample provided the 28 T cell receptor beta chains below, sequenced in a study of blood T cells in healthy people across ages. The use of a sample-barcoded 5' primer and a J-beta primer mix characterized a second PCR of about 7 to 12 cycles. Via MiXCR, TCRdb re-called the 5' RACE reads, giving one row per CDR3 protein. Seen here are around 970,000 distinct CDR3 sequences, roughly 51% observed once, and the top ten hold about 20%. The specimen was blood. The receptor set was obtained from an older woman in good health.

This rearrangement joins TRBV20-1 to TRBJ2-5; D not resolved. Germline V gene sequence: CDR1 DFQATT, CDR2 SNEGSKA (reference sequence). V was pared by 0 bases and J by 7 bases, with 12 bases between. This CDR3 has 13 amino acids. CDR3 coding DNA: TGCAGTGCTAGAGATGTACTGGCCAGGACCCAGTACTTC. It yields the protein CSARDVLARTQYF.

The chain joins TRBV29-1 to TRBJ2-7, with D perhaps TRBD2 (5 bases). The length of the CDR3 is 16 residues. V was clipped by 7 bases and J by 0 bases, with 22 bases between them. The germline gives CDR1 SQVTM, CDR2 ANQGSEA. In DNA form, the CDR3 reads TGCAGCGCCACGGCGAGAGGGCCCCTTGGCTCCTACGAGCAGTACTTC. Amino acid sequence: CSATARGPLGSYEQYF.

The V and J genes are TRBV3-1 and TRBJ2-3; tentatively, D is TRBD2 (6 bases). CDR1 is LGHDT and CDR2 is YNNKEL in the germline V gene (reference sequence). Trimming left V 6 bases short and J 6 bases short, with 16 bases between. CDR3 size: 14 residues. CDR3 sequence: CASRDGREADTQYF. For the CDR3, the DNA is TGTGCCAGCAGGGACGGGAGAGAGGCGGATACGCAGTATTTT.

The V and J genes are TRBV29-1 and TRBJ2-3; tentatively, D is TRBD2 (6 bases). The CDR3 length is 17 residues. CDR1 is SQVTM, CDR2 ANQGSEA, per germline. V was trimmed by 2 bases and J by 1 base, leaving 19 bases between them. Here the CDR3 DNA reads TGCAGCGTTGAACAGTCGAGACTAGGTGGCGGCACAGATACGCAGTATTTT. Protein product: CSVEQSRLGGGTDTQYF.

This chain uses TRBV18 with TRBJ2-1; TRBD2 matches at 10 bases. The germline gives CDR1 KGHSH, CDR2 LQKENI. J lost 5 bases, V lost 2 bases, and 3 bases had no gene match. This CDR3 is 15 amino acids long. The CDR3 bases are TGTGCCAGCTCACCAGGGAGCGGGAGGGACAATGAGCAGTTCTTC. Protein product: CASSPGSGRDNEQFF.

CDR3 sequence reads: CASSEQGAKTQYF. The CDR3 DNA reads as TGTGCCAGTAGTGAACAGGGGGCGAAGACCCAGTACTTC. The chain uses TRBV19 and TRBJ2-5; 9 bases agree with TRBD1. CDR1 LNHDA and CDR2 SQIVND come from the germline V gene (reference sequence). The CDR3 has 13 residues. V shed 5 bases, J shed 6 bases, and the junction held 4 bases outside the gene matches.

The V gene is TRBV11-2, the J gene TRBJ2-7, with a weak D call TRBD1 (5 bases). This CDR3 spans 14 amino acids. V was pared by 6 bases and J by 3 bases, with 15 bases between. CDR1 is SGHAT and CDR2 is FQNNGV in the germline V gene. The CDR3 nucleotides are TGTGCCAGCAGGCCAGTTAGGGGCCTCTACGAGCAGTACTTC. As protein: CASRPVRGLYEQYF.

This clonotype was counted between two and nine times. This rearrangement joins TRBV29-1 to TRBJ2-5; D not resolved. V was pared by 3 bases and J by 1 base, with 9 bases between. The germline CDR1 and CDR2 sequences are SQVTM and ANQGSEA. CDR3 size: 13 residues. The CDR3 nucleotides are TGCAGCGTTGAGCAGACTCCCCAAGAGACCCAGTACTTC. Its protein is CSVEQTPQETQYF. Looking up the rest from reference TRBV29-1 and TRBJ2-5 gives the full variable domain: SAVISQKPSRDICQRGTSLTIQCQVDSQVTMMFWYRQQPGQSLTLIATANQGSEATYESGFVIDKFPISRPNLTFSTLTVSNMSPEDSSIYLCSVEQTPQETQYFGPGTRLLVL.

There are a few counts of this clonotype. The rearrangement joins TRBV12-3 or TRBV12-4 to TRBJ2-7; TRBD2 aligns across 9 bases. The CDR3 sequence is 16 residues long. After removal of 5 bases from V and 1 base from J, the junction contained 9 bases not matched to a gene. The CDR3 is CASSPSGLAMSYEQYF. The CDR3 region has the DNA TGTGCCAGCAGTCCCTCAGGACTAGCGATGTCCTACGAGCAGTACTTC.

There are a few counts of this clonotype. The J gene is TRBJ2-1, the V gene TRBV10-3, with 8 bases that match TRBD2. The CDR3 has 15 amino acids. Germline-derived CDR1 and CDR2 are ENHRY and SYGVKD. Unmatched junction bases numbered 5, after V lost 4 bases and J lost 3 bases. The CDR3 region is CAISVTSGSYNEQFF. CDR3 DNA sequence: TGTGCCATCAGTGTCACTAGCGGAAGCTACAATGAGCAGTTCTTC.

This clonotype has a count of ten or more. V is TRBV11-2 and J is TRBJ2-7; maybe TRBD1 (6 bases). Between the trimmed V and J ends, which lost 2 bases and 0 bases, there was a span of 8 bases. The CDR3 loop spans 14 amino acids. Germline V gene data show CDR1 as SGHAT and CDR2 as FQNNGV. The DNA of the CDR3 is TGTGCCAGCAGCTTACGGACAGCCTCCTACGAGCAGTACTTC. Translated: CASSLRTASYEQYF. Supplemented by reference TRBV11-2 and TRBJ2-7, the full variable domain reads EAGVAQSPRYKIIEKRQSVAFWCNPISGHATLYWYQQILGQGPKLLIQFQNNGVVDDSQLPKDRFSAERLKGVDSTLKIQPAKLEDSAVYLCASSLRTASYEQYFGPGTRLTVT.

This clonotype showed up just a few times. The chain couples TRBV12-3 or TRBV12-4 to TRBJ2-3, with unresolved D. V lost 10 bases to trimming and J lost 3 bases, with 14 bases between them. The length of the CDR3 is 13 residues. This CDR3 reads CATRVRGTDTQYF. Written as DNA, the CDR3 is TGTGCCACCCGGGTCCGTGGTACAGATACGCAGTATTTT.

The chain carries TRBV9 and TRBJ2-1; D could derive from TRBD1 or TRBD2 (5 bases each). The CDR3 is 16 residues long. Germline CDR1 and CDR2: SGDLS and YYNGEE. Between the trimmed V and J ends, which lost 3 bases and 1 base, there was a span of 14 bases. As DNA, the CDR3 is TGTGCCAGCAGCGCGAGGGGAGCTAGGTCCTACAATGAGCAGTTCTTC. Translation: CASSARGARSYNEQFF.

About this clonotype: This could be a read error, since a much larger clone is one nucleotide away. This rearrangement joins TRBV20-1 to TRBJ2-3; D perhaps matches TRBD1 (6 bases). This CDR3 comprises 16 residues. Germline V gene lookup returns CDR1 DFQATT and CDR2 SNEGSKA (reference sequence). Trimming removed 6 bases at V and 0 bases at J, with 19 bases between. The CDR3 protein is CSANNSRGTSTDTQYF. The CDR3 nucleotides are TGCAGTGCAAATAATAGCAGGGGCACTAGCACAGATACGCAGTATTTT.

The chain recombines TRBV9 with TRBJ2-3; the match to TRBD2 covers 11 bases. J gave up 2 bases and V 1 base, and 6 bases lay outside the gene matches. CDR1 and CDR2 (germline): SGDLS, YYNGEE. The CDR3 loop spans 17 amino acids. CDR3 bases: TGTGCCAGCAGCGTATCGATAGCGGGAGGGACCACAGATACGCAGTATTTT. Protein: CASSVSIAGGTTDTQYF.

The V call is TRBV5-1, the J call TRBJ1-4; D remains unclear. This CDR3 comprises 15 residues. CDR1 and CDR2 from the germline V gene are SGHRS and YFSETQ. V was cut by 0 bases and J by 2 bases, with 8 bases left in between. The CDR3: CASSLVFNTNEKLFF. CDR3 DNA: TGCGCCAGCAGCTTGGTCTTCAATACTAATGAAAAACTGTTTTTT.

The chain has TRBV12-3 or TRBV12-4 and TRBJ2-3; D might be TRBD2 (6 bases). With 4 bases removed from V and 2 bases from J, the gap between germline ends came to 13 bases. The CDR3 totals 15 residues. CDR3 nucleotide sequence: TGTGCCAGCAGTTCCCGGAGGGTGCCCACAGATACGCAGTATTTT. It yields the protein CASSSRRVPTDTQYF.

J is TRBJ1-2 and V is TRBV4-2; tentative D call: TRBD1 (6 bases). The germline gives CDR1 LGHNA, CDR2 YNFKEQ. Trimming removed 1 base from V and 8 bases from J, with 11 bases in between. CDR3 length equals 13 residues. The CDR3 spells CASSQGRGTGYTF. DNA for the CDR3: TGTGCCAGCAGCCAAGGGAGGGGGACGGGCTACACCTTC.

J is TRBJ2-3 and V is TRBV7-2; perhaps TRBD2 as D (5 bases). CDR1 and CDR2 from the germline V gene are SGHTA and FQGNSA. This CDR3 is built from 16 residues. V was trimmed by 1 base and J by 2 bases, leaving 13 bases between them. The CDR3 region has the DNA TGTGCCAGCAGCTTAGTGGTGGGAGCCTCCACAGATACGCAGTATTTT. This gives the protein CASSLVVGASTDTQYF. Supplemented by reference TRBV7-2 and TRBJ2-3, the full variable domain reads GAGVSQSPSNKVTEKGKDVELRCDPISGHTALYWYRQSLGQGLEFLIYFQGNSAPDKSGLPSDRFSAERTGGSVSTLTIQRTQQEDSAVYLCASSLVVGASTDTQYFGPGTRLTVL.

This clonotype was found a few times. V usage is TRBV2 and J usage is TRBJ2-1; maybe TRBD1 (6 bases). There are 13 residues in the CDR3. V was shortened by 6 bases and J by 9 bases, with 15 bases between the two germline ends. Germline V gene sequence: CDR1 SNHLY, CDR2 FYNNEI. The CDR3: CASRAEGVSEQFF. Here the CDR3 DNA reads TGTGCCAGCAGGGCCGAGGGGGTCAGTGAGCAGTTCTTC.

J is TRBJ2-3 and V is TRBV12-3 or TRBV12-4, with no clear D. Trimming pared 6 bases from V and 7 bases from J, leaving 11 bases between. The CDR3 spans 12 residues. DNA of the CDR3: TGTGCCAGCAGCATGGGTCTTTATACGCAGTATTTT. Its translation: CASSMGLYTQYF.

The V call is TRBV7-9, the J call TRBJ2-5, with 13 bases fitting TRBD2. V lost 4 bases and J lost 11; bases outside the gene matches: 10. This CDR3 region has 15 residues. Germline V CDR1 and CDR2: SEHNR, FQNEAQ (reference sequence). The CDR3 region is CASSSLAGGYNEQYF. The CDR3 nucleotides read TGTGCCAGCAGCTCACTAGCGGGAGGGTACAATGAGCAGTACTTC.

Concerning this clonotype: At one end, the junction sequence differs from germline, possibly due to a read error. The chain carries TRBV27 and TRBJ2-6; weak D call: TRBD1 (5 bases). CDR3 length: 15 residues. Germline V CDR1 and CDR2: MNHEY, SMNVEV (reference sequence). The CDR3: CASSGHNSGANVPTF. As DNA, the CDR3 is TGTGCCAGCTCCGGACATAACTCTGGGGCCAACGTCCCGACTTTC.

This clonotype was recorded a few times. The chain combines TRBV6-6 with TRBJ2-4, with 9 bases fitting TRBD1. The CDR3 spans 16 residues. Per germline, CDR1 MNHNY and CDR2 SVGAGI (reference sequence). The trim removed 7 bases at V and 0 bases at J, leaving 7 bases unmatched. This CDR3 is CASNKGQGLAKNIQYF. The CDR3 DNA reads TGTGCCAGCAACAAGGGACAGGGTTTAGCCAAAAACATTCAGTACTTC.

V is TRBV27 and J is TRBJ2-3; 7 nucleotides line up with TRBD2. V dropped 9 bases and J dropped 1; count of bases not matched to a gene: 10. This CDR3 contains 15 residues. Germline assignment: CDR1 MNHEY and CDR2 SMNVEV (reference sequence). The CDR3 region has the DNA TGTGCCAGTTCTCGGCGACTAGCCCGCACAGATACGCAGTATTTT. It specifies CASSRRLARTDTQYF.

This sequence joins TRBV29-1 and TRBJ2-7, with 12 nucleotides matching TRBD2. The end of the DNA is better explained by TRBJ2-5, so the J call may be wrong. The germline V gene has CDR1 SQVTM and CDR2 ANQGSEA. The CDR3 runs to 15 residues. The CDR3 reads CSAPGLAGTQETQYF. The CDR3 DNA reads TGCAGCGCCCCCGGACTAGCGGGAACACAAGAGACCCAGTACTTC.

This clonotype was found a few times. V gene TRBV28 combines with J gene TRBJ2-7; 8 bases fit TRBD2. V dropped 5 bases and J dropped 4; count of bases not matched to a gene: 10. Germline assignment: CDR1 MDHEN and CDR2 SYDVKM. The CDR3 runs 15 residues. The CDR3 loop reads CASSRSGTSFYEQYF. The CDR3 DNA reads TGTGCCAGCAGTCGATCCGGGACTAGTTTTTACGAGCAGTACTTC.

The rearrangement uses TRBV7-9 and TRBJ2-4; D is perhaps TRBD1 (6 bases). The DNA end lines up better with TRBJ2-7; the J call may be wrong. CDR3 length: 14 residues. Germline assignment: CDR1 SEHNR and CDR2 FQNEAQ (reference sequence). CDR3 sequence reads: CASSLAQGQYEQYF. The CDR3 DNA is TGTGCCAGCAGCTTAGCGCAGGGGCAATACGAGCAGTACTTC.